Following are 22 T cell receptor beta chains from one sample sequenced in a study of blood T cell repertoires in COVID-19. Method: immunoSEQ multiplex PCR; TCRdb's copy keeps in-frame clones and lacks some. The sample has fewer than 100,000 clones, nearly 90% seen once; the top ten hold approximately 4.5%. Material for sequencing was peripheral blood. The source is a man aged 65 to 85 with acute or convalescent COVID-19.

The V call is TRBV2, the J call TRBJ2-5; 7 bases align to TRBD1. This CDR3 is 15 amino acids long. Trimming removed 3 bases from V and 5 bases from J; junction bases left unmatched: 9. Germline V lookup: CDR1 SNHLY, CDR2 FYNNEI. This chain's CDR3 is CASSEGRQGFETQYF. The CDR3 coding sequence is TGTGCCAGCAGTGAGGGTCGACAGGGATTCGAGACCCAGTACTTC.

The chain couples TRBV9 to TRBJ2-7, with D maybe TRBD2 (7 bases). With 4 bases removed from V and 2 bases from J, the gap between germline ends came to 19 bases. This CDR3 region has 16 residues. CDR1 SGDLS and CDR2 YYNGEE come from the germline V gene. DNA of the CDR3: TGTGCCAGCAGCCAGATTGCGGGGGCAGGGACCTACGAGCAGTACTTC. This sequence encodes CASSQIAGAGTYEQYF.

This clone was picked up one time. This chain joins TRBV14 and TRBJ2-7, with D maybe TRBD2 (6 bases). The CDR3 loop spans 15 amino acids. Germline CDR1 SGHDN, CDR2 FVKESK. Trimming took 4 bases from V and 5 from J, leaving 18 bases between them. Here the CDR3 DNA reads TGTGCCAGCAGCCCTCGAACAGGAGGGAATAACGAGCAGTACTTC. Its protein product is CASSPRTGGNNEQYF.

CDR3 region: CASSMGHRADTQYF. The CDR3 region has the DNA TGTGCCAGTAGTATGGGGCACAGGGCAGATACGCAGTATTTT. The chain recombines TRBV19 with TRBJ2-3; a weak D match, TRBD1 (6 bases). The CDR3 runs 14 residues. Germline V gene sequence: CDR1 LNHDA, CDR2 SQIVND (reference sequence). V was clipped by 3 bases and J by 4 bases, with 11 bases between them.

V usage is TRBV2 and J usage is TRBJ2-7; D may be TRBD1 (6 bases). V was shortened by 8 bases and J by 2 bases, with 13 bases between the two germline ends. Germline values: CDR1 SNHLY, CDR2 FYNNEI. There are 13 residues in the CDR3. The CDR3: CASRKDSPYEQYF. CDR3 nucleotide sequence: TGTGCCAGCCGAAAGGACAGCCCCTACGAGCAGTACTTC.

The CDR3 reads CASRWQGRDEQYF. The CDR3 coding sequence is TGTGCCAGTCGATGGCAGGGGAGAGACGAGCAGTACTTC. The chain joins TRBV7-2 to TRBJ2-7; weak D call: TRBD1 (6 bases). This CDR3 spans 13 amino acids. The V end lost 9 bases, the J end lost 5 bases, and 17 bases lay between the germline ends. Germline CDR1 and CDR2: SGHTA and FQGNSA.

The chain is built from TRBV3-1 (or the pseudogene TRBV3-2) and TRBJ2-5; a weak D match, TRBD1 (5 bases). This CDR3 has 15 amino acids. Germline V CDR1 and CDR2: LGHDT, YNNKEL (reference sequence). Trimming removed 1 base at V and 4 bases at J, with 13 bases between. The CDR3 region is CASSQGHRQPETQYF. The CDR3 coding sequence is TGTGCCAGCAGCCAAGGTCACAGGCAGCCAGAGACCCAGTACTTC.

The rearrangement links TRBV6-6 to TRBJ2-2; 7 bases are shared with TRBD1. The germline V gene encodes CDR1 MNHNY and CDR2 SVGAGI (reference sequence). This CDR3 region has 14 residues. The trim removed 6 bases at V and 0 bases at J, leaving 1 base unmatched. The CDR3 loop reads CASRGQSNTGELFF. In DNA, the CDR3 is TGTGCCAGCAGGGGACAGTCGAACACCGGGGAGCTGTTTTTT.

The chain uses TRBV12-3 or TRBV12-4 and TRBJ1-6, with a tentative D call TRBD1 (5 bases). The CDR3 runs 13 residues. Trimming stripped 4 bases from V and 7 bases from J, with 8 bases between. Here the CDR3 reads CASSWGENSPLHF. The CDR3 bases are TGTGCCAGCAGTTGGGGGGAAAATTCACCCCTCCACTTT.

CDR3 amino acids: CASSYGTGFNEKLFF. CDR3 nucleotide sequence: TGTGCCAGCAGTTACGGGACAGGATTTAATGAAAAACTGTTTTTT. The chain employs TRBV6-5 and TRBJ1-4; 8 bases map to TRBD1. This CDR3 is built from 15 residues. The germline V gene encodes CDR1 MNHEY and CDR2 SVGAGI. V was pared by 2 bases and J by 4 bases, with 3 bases of the junction left unmatched.

This chain connects TRBV1 to TRBJ2-1; TRBD2 was called by the table and not checked on the DNA. TRBV1 is a pseudogene. The length of the CDR3 is 18 residues. CDR3 residues: CTSSQDGPTGTSCNEQFF. DNA for the CDR3: TGCACCAGCAGCCAGGATGGGCCCACCGGGACTTCCTGCAATGAGCAGTTCTTC.

The gene calls are TRBV28 and TRBJ1-4, with D uncertain. Trimming cost V 2 bases and J 6 bases, with 13 bases left between them. In germline, CDR1 is MDHEN, CDR2 SYDVKM. The CDR3 totals 15 residues. The CDR3 protein is CASSLGGGGDEKLFF. Here the CDR3 DNA reads TGTGCCAGCAGTTTAGGCGGTGGTGGCGATGAAAAACTGTTTTTT.

The chain links TRBV2 to TRBJ2-3; TRBD1 is a possible D gene (5 bases). Per germline, CDR1 SNHLY and CDR2 FYNNEI. The CDR3 length is 12 residues. Trimming removed 7 bases from V and 5 bases from J, with 10 bases in between. CDR3 loop: CASKADRDTQYF. DNA of the CDR3: TGTGCCAGCAAGGCCGACAGAGATACGCAGTATTTT.

The gene calls are TRBV10-2 and TRBJ1-1, with 7 bases matching TRBD1. The CDR3 consists of 15 residues. CDR1 and CDR2 (germline): WSHSY, SAAADI. The ends lost 7 bases at V and 4 bases at J; junction bases unmatched: 12. For the CDR3, the DNA is TGCGCCAGCAACGACAGGGCCCCGCCTATCACTGAAGCTTTCTTT. It encodes CASNDRAPPITEAFF.

The table lists this clone with many counts. The chain carries TRBV4-2 and TRBJ1-6, with D maybe TRBD1 (5 bases). Looked up from germline, CDR1 is LGHNA and CDR2 is YNFKEQ. V lost 1 base to trimming and J lost 6 bases, with 13 bases between them. The CDR3 covers 16 residues. This CDR3 reads CASSQAPGSGNSPLHF. The DNA for the CDR3 is TGTGCCAGCAGCCAAGCTCCAGGGTCGGGTAATTCACCCCTCCACTTT.

The V and J genes are TRBV5-3 and TRBJ1-5; D is ambiguous. TRBV5-3 has ORF status, its function being uncertain. This CDR3 comprises 15 residues. V was cut by 1 base and J by 0 bases, with 8 bases left in between. Written as DNA, the CDR3 is TGTGCCAGAAGCTTGAGGAGTTATAGCAATCAGCCCCAGCATTTT. Its protein is CARSLRSYSNQPQHF.

This chain links TRBV9 with TRBJ1-1, with D perhaps matching TRBD1 (5 bases). There are 15 residues in the CDR3. V was trimmed by 3 bases and J by 0 bases, leaving 12 bases between them. Germline V gene sequence: CDR1 SGDLS, CDR2 YYNGEE. The CDR3 DNA follows: TGTGCCAGCAGCGCCCCGGACAACGTGAACACTGAAGCTTTCTTT. The encoded protein is CASSAPDNVNTEAFF.

This chain uses TRBV28 with TRBJ2-1, with 8 bases matching TRBD1. Germline CDR1 reads MDHEN; CDR2 reads SYDVKM. This CDR3 has 14 residues. V gave up 5 bases and J gave up 5 bases; unmatched junction bases: 5. For the CDR3, the DNA is TGTGCCAGCAGTAGCCCGGGACAGGACAATGAGCAGTTCTTC. Its translation is CASSSPGQDNEQFF.

V and J are TRBV15 and TRBJ2-3; TRBD2 matches 11 bases. Germline V gene data show CDR1 as LNHNV and CDR2 as YYDKDF (reference sequence). V dropped 1 base and J dropped 5; count of bases not matched to a gene: 5. This CDR3 spans 16 amino acids. CDR3 DNA sequence: TGTGCCACCAGCAGAGGGTTTAGCGGGGGGGAAGATACGCAGTATTTT. It translates to CATSRGFSGGEDTQYF.

This chain joins TRBV30 and TRBJ1-3, with D tentatively TRBD1 (5 bases). The CDR3 loop spans 15 amino acids. Trimming took off 1 base at V and 6 bases at J, with 16 bases between the two ends. The V gene's germline CDR1 is GTSNPN and CDR2 SVGIG (reference sequence). The CDR3, as DNA: TGTGCCTGGAGTGGACGGGGGTCAGGGAAAAACACCATATATTTT. Translation: CAWSGRGSGKNTIYF. The whole variable domain, filled in from reference TRBV30 and TRBJ1-3, reads SQTIHQWPATLVQPVGSPLSLECTVEGTSNPNLYWYRQAAGRGLQLLFYSVGIGQISSEVPQNLSASRPQDRQFILSSKKLLLSDSGFYLCAWSGRGSGKNTIYFGEGSWLTVV.

This rearrangement joins TRBV4-1 to TRBJ1-3; D call uncertain. The germline gives CDR1 MGHRA, CDR2 YSYEKL. V was pared by 1 base and J by 2 bases, with 9 bases between. CDR3 size: 15 residues. The CDR3 region has the DNA TGCGCCAGCAGCCAAGTCGGGTTTCCTGGAAACACCATATATTTT. Encoded protein: CASSQVGFPGNTIYF.

This clone was counted a few times. This sequence joins TRBV5-5 and TRBJ1-1; possibly TRBD1 for D (6 bases). Germline V gene sequence: CDR1 SGHKS, CDR2 YYEKEE (reference sequence). V was cut by 4 bases and J by 3 bases, with 16 bases left in between. This CDR3 has 15 residues. CDR3: CASSPLRQGYTEAFF. The CDR3 region has the DNA TGTGCCAGCAGCCCCTTGCGGCAGGGGTACACTGAAGCTTTCTTT.